This T cell receptor (gamma chain) emerged from a study of Vδ1+ human thymocytes. Whole-study results and caveats: Unlike peripheral blood Vdelta1+ controls, thymic delta-chain sequences included 15% to 20% Vdelta2 and few Vdelta3. Highly polyclonal TRG and TRD repertoires with Gaussian CDR3 length distributions appeared in thymus.

Remarks on this clone: What it binds is unknown.

The CDR3 runs to 14 residues. V gave up 0 bases and J gave up 9 bases; unmatched junction bases: 11. The V gene's germline CDR1 is EGSTGY and CDR2 YDSYTSSV. Extracted RNA was reverse transcribed into cDNA. Multiplex PCR used pooled V-gene forward primers and a constant-region reverse primer to amplify CDR3s. TCRdb fed the multiplex PCR reads into CATT to redo clone calling. The data contain about 27,000 gamma-chain clones, 15% to 25% of them seen just once; the ten biggest clones take up approximately 1.9%. After alphabeta T cell depletion, CD3+ Vdelta1+ Vdelta2- thymocytes were sorted. Between about 96% and 99.6% of sorted thymocytes were Vdelta1+.

The V gene is TRGV4, the J gene TRGJ1 or TRGJ2. The sequenced sample was Vdelta1+ gamma-delta thymocytes from the thymus. Noted subset: FACS-sorted CD3+ TCRalphabeta- TCRVdelta1+ TCRVdelta2- thymocytes. This clonotype originated in a boy under two years old who had congenital heart surgery. CDR3 in DNA: TGTGCCACCTGGGATGGGGGGAAGAGGAGTAAGAAACTCTTT. As protein: CATWDGGKRSKKLF.